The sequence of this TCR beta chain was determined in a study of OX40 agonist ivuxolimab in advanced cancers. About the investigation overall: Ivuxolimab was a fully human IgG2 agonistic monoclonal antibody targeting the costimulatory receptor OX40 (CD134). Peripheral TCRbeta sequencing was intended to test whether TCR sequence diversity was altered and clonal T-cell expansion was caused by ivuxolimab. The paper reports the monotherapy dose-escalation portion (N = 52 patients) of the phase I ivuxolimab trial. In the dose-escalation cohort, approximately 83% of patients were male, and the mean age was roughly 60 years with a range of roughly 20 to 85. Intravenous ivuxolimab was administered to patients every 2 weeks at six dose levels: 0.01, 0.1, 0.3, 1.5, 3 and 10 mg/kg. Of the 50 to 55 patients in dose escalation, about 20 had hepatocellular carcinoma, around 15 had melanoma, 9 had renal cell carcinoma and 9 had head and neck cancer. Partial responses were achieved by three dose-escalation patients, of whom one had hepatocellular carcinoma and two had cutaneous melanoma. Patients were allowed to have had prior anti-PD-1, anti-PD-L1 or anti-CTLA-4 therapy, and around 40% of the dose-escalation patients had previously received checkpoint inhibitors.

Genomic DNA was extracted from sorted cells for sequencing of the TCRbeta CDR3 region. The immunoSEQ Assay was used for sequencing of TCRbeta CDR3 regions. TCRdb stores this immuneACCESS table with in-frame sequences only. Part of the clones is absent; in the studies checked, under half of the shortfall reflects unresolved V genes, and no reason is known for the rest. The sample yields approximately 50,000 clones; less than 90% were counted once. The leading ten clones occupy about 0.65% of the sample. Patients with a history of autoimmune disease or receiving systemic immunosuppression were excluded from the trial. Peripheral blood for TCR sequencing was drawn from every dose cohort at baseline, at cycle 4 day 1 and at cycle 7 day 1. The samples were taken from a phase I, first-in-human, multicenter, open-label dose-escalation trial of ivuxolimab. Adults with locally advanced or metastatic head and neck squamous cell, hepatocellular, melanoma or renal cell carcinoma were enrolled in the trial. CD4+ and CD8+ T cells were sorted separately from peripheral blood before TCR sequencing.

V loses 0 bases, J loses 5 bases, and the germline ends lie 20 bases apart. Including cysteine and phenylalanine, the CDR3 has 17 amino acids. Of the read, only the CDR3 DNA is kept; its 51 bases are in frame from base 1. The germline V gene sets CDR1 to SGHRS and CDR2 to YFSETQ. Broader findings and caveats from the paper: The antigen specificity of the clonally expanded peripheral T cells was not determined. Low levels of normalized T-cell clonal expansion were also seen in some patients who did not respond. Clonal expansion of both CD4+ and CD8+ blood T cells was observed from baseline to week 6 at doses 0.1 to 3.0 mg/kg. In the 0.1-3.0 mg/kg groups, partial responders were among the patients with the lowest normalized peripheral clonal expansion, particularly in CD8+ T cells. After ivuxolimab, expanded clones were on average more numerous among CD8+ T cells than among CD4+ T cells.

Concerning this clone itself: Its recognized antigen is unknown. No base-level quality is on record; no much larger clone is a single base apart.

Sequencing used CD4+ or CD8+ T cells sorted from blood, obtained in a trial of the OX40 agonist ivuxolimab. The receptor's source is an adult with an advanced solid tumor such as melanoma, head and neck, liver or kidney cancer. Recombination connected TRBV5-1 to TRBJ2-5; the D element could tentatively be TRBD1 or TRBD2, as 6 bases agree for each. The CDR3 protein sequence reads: CASSLGLPGASGETQYF. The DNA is TGCGCCAGCAGCTTGGGTCTTCCGGGGGCATCTGGGGAGACCCAGTACTTC.